These 14 T cell receptor beta chains were sequenced from one sample in a study of long-term antiretroviral therapy in people with HIV. A v3.0 immunoSEQ assay was performed at survey level. The repertoire was sequenced with immunoSEQ multiplex PCR; TCRdb's copy has only in-frame clones and lacks some. The sample records approximately 28,000 clones, roughly 90% being singletons. Sequencing was performed on unsorted PBMCs, taken 2 years after starting antiretroviral therapy. The source of these receptors is a man in his fifties or sixties with HIV.

The chain links TRBV4-3 to TRBJ1-1, with D possibly TRBD1 on 6 matching bases. Germline CDR1 is LGHNA and CDR2 is YSLEER. Trimming left V 0 bases short and J 8 bases short, with 13 bases between. The CDR3 length is 14 residues. The DNA for the CDR3 is TGCGCCAGCAGCCAAGATTCGGGGGGCGCAGAAGCTTTCTTT. The encoded protein is CASSQDSGGAEAFF.

V and J are TRBV4-3 and TRBJ2-3; D is possibly TRBD1 (7 bases). This CDR3 region has 15 residues. Trimming pared 6 bases from V and 0 bases from J, leaving 13 bases between. The germline gives CDR1 LGHNA, CDR2 YSLEER. This CDR3 is CASSIGGQSTDTQYF. For the CDR3, the DNA is TGCGCCAGCAGTATCGGGGGACAGAGCACAGATACGCAGTATTTT.

The gene calls are TRBV14 and TRBJ1-5; 8 bases map to TRBD1. Looked up from germline, CDR1 is SGHDN and CDR2 is FVKESK. The CDR3 consists of 21 residues. Trimming at V came to 4 bases and at J to 0 bases, leaving 20 bases not matched to a gene. CDR3 sequence (DNA): TGTGCCAGCAGCCCCCCACGTAGACGGAGGACAGGGAATTATAGCAATCAGCCCCAGCATTTT. Its translation: CASSPPRRRRTGNYSNQPQHF.

V gene TRBV7-2 combines with J gene TRBJ1-2; TRBD1 matches at 9 bases. The length of the CDR3 is 15 residues. Germline V gene sequence: CDR1 SGHTA, CDR2 FQGNSA. V lost 5 bases to trimming and J lost 7 bases; unmatched junction nucleotides: 11. Here the CDR3 DNA reads TGTGCCAGCAGCACACGTACAGGGGGCACTTCTGGCTACACCTTC. Translation: CASSTRTGGTSGYTF.

Only one count was recorded for this clone. The chain uses TRBV4-1 and TRBJ2-3; the match to TRBD2 covers 7 bases. Per the germline V gene, CDR1 is MGHRA and CDR2 is YSYEKL. J lost 4 bases, V lost 2 bases, and 6 bases had no gene match. CDR3 length: 15 residues. The CDR3 reads CASSQPRTSPDTQYF. DNA of the CDR3: TGCGCCAGCAGCCAACCCCGGACTAGTCCAGATACGCAGTATTTT.

The rearrangement links TRBV18 to TRBJ1-1; D is perhaps TRBD1 (5 bases). CDR3 length: 13 amino acids. Looked up from germline, CDR1 is KGHSH and CDR2 is LQKENI. V was clipped by 1 base and J by 4 bases, with 7 bases between them. This CDR3 is CASSPQGSTEAFF. The CDR3 DNA sequence: TGTGCCAGCTCACCACAGGGGAGCACTGAAGCTTTCTTT.

The CDR3 DNA follows: TGTGCCAGCCAACAGGGCGCGAACACTGAAGCTTTCTTT. Encoded protein: CASQQGANTEAFF. The chain links TRBV19 to TRBJ1-1, with D perhaps matching TRBD1 (6 bases). V lost 9 bases and J 1 base, leaving 12 bases between the germline ends. Per the germline V gene, CDR1 is LNHDA and CDR2 is SQIVND (reference sequence). There are 13 residues in the CDR3. The full variable domain, with the rest looked up from reference TRBV19 and TRBJ1-1, is DGGITQSPKYLFRKEGQNVTLSCEQNLNHDAMYWYRQDPGQGLRLIYYSQIVNDFQKGDIAEGYSVSREKKESFPLTVTSAQKNPTAFYLCASQQGANTEAFFGQGTRLTVV.

V usage is TRBV6-6 and J usage is TRBJ2-1, with D unclear. The CDR3 extends over 14 amino acids. The ends were cut back, 6 bases at V and 2 bases at J, with 11 bases in the middle. The V gene's germline CDR1 is MNHNY and CDR2 SVGAGI (reference sequence). CDR3 amino acids: CASSRGRPYNEQFF. CDR3 DNA: TGTGCCAGCAGCCGAGGACGGCCCTACAATGAGCAGTTCTTC.

The rearrangement links TRBV5-1 to TRBJ2-7; D unclear. Trimming took 0 bases from V and 6 from J, leaving 10 bases between them. The CDR3 runs 13 residues. Germline lookup yields CDR1 SGHRS and CDR2 YFSETQ. The DNA of the CDR3 is TGCGCCAGCAGCTTGGCAGTGGACGGCGAGCAGTACTTC. Its protein product is CASSLAVDGEQYF.

This chain joins TRBV13 and TRBJ1-1; possible D gene TRBD1, 6 bases. Trimming shortened V by 6 bases and J by 6 bases, and 11 bases separated the two germline ends. The germline CDR1 and CDR2 sequences are PRHDT and FYEKMQ (reference sequence). This CDR3 is 12 amino acids long. CDR3 amino acids: CASSRDIAEAFF. CDR3 DNA: TGTGCCAGCAGTCGGGACATTGCTGAAGCTTTCTTT. The full variable domain, with the rest looked up from reference TRBV13 and TRBJ1-1, is AAGVIQSPRHLIKEKRETATLKCYPIPRHDTVYWYQQGPGQDPQFLISFYEKMQSDKGSIPDRFSAQQFSDYHSELNMSSLELGDSALYFCASSRDIAEAFFGQGTRLTVV.

This clone was seen only once. This sequence joins TRBV6-5 and TRBJ1-6; no reliable D call. The CDR3 spans 14 residues. V gave up 7 bases and J gave up 10 bases, with 17 bases separating them. Germline loops: CDR1 MNHEY, CDR2 SVGAGI. CDR3: CASTPLGRASPLHF. The CDR3 DNA follows: TGTGCCAGCACCCCTCTTGGGAGAGCCTCACCCCTCCACTTT.

The chain carries TRBV7-9 and TRBJ1-1; tentative D call: TRBD1 (5 bases). The CDR3 is made up of 14 amino acids. Germline assignment: CDR1 SEHNR and CDR2 FQNEAQ (reference sequence). V lost 3 bases to trimming and J lost 1 base, with 9 bases between them. The CDR3 here is CASSFRDGNTEAFF. CDR3 nucleotides: TGTGCCAGCAGCTTCCGGGACGGGAACACTGAAGCTTTCTTT.

CDR3 in DNA: TGTGCCAGCAAGCGGTCCACAGATACGCAGTATTTT. Translating gives CASKRSTDTQYF. This chain links TRBV28 with TRBJ2-3; D may be TRBD2 (5 bases). This CDR3 contains 12 residues. Trimming shortened V by 7 bases and J by 2 bases, and 7 bases separated the two germline ends. Germline V gene lookup returns CDR1 MDHEN and CDR2 SYDVKM.

The gene calls are TRBV5-5 and TRBJ2-1; D not certain. V was shortened by 3 bases and J by 10 bases, with 17 bases between the two germline ends. The CDR3 totals 14 residues. Germline V gene sequence: CDR1 SGHKS, CDR2 YYEKEE (reference sequence). CDR3 in amino acids: CASSSLMSTGEQFF. As DNA, the CDR3 is TGTGCCAGCAGCTCTCTAATGAGCACCGGAGAGCAGTTCTTC.